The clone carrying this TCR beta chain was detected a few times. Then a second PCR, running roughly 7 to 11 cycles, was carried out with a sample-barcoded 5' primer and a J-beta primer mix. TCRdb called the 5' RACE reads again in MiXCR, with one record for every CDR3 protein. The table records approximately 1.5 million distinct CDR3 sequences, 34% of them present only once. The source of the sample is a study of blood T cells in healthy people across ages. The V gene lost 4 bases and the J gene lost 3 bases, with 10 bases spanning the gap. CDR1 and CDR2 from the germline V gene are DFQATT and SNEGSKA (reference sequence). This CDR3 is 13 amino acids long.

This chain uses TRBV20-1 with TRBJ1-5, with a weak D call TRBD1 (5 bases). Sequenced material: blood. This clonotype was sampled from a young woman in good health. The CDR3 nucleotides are TGCAGTGCTATTCGACAGCCCAATCAGCCCCAGCATTTT. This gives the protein CSAIRQPNQPQHF.